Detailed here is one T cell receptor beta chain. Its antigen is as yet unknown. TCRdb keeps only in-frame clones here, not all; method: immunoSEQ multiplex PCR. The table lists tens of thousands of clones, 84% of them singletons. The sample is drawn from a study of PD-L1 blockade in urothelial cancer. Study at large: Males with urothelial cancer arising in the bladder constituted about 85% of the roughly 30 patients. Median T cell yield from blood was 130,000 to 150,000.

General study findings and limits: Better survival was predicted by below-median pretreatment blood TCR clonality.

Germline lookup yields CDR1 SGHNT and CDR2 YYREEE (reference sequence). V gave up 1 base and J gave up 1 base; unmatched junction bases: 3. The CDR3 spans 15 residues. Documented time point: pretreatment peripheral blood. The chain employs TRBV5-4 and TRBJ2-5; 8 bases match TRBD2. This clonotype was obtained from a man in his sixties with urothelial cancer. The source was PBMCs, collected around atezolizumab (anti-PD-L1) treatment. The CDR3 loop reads CASSLLAGGQETQYF. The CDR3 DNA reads TGTGCCAGCAGCTTGTTGGCGGGAGGCCAAGAGACCCAGTACTTC.